These 30 T cell receptor beta chains originate from one sample sequenced in a study of blood T cells in healthy people across ages. For the second PCR, which ran for roughly 6 to 11 cycles, a sample-barcoded 5' primer and a J-beta primer mix were used. Via MiXCR, TCRdb re-called the 5' RACE reads, giving one row per CDR3 protein. In the table there are hundreds of thousands of distinct CDR3 sequences, 40% to 45% of which are singletons. The sequencing sample was made of blood. The receptors shown here come from a man at least 80 years old in good health.

The chain couples TRBV12-3 or TRBV12-4 to TRBJ2-7; D ambiguous. This CDR3 comprises 14 residues. V lost 5 bases and J 0 bases, leaving 11 bases between the germline ends. The CDR3 DNA reads TGTGCCAGCAGTCGGACGTCGAGCTCCTACGAGCAGTACTTC. Its translation: CASSRTSSSYEQYF.

Points on this clonotype: One end of the junction is discordant with germline, which a read error may explain. This rearrangement joins TRBV10-3 to TRBJ2-7; TRBD2 matches 8 bases. The V gene's germline CDR1 is ENHRY and CDR2 SYGVKD. The length of the CDR3 is 18 residues. CDR3 loop: CAISESEGGGLSSYEQYF. The CDR3 bases are TGCGCCATCAGTGAGTCGGAGGGCGGGGGGCTAAGCTCCTACGAGCAGTACTTC.

V gene TRBV4-2 combines with J gene TRBJ1-2; TRBD1 matches at 9 bases. The CDR3 is made up of 15 amino acids. Germline V lookup: CDR1 LGHNA, CDR2 YNFKEQ. J gave up 8 bases and V 0 bases, and 7 bases lay outside the gene matches. CDR3: CASSQEGQGWDGYTF. The DNA for the CDR3 is TGTGCCAGCAGCCAAGAGGGACAGGGATGGGACGGCTACACCTTC.

Note on this clonotype: This CDR3 is missing its conserved last phenylalanine or tryptophan, likely due to a read error. This chain links TRBV27 with TRBJ2-4, with no clear D. CDR1 is MNHEY and CDR2 is SMNVEV in the germline V gene (reference sequence). CDR3 size: 13 residues. Trimming stripped 0 bases from V and 9 bases from J, with 9 bases between. CDR3 DNA sequence: TGTGCCAGCAGTTTATCGAAGCAGAGCATTCAGTACTTA. Protein product: CASSLSKQSIQYL.

The chain carries TRBV7-8 and TRBJ2-7; 8 nucleotides line up with TRBD1. V lost 2 bases to trimming and J lost 1 base; unmatched junction nucleotides: 7. Germline lookup yields CDR1 SGHVS and CDR2 FQNEAQ. The CDR3 runs to 16 residues. Here the CDR3 DNA reads TGTGCCAGCAGCTTACAGGCAGGGGGCACGTCCTACGAGCAGTACTTC. Its protein is CASSLQAGGTSYEQYF.

The chain couples TRBV6-2 or TRBV6-3 to TRBJ2-5; 7 nucleotides align to TRBD2. CDR1 and CDR2 from the germline V gene are MNHEY and SVGEGT. This CDR3 has 17 amino acids. V gave up 5 bases and J gave up 11 bases; unmatched junction bases: 23. CDR3 nucleotide sequence: TGTGCCAGCAGTGCATTTGTTCTAGCGGCAAGCGGTAATGAGCAGTACTTC. This encodes CASSAFVLAASGNEQYF.

The chain carries TRBV6-2 or TRBV6-3 and TRBJ1-5, with D possibly TRBD1 on 5 matching bases. The CDR3 is made up of 15 amino acids. Germline V CDR1 and CDR2: MNHEY, SVGEGT. V lost 4 bases to trimming and J lost 1 base, with 11 bases between them. CDR3 in amino acids: CASSLRTPSNQPQHF. DNA for the CDR3: TGTGCCAGCAGTTTAAGGACACCGAGCAATCAGCCCCAGCATTTT.

There are many counts of this clonotype. The genes are TRBV27 and TRBJ2-5; TRBD2 matches at 16 bases. Per germline, CDR1 MNHEY and CDR2 SMNVEV (reference sequence). The CDR3 has 16 residues. The V segment lost 5 bases and the J segment 5 bases; nucleotides outside the gene matches: 5. The CDR3 spells CASSVGLAGGQETQYF. DNA of the CDR3: TGTGCCAGCAGTGTGGGACTAGCGGGAGGGCAGGAGACCCAGTACTTC.

The V call is TRBV20-1, the J call TRBJ2-1; 10 nucleotides agree with TRBD2. This CDR3 is 16 amino acids long. Germline V gene lookup returns CDR1 DFQATT and CDR2 SNEGSKA (reference sequence). J gave up 9 bases and V 0 bases, and 11 bases lay outside the gene matches. The CDR3 here is CSARDRGSGGWSEQFF. DNA for the CDR3: TGCAGTGCTAGAGATCGAGGTAGCGGGGGGTGGAGTGAGCAGTTCTTC.

The V gene is TRBV5-5, the J gene TRBJ1-4; 7 bases align to TRBD1. Germline V gene data show CDR1 as SGHKS and CDR2 as YYEKEE (reference sequence). V shed 0 bases and J 7 bases; nucleotides not matched to a gene: 6. CDR3 length: 15 residues. This CDR3 is CASSLVLQGGEKLFF. The DNA for the CDR3 is TGTGCCAGCAGCTTGGTACTGCAGGGGGGTGAAAAACTGTTTTTT.

The chain joins TRBV20-1 to TRBJ1-1; D not certain. V lost 6 bases and J lost 5, with 13 bases in between. The CDR3 covers 12 residues. Germline V gene lookup returns CDR1 DFQATT and CDR2 SNEGSKA (reference sequence). The CDR3 DNA follows: TGCAGTGCCCTGGGAGGGATTACTGAAGCTTTCTTT. This sequence encodes CSALGGITEAFF.

This chain joins TRBV20-1 and TRBJ2-7; 7 positions match TRBD1. Germline V gives CDR1 DFQATT, CDR2 SNEGSKA (reference sequence). The junction had 3 bases not matched to a gene; V was cut back by 1 base and J by 0 bases. The CDR3 has 14 residues. CDR3: CSARGNRGSYEQYF. In DNA form, the CDR3 reads TGCAGTGCTAGAGGGAACAGGGGCTCCTACGAGCAGTACTTC.

The V call is TRBV6-2 or TRBV6-3, the J call TRBJ2-7, with D unclear. CDR1 MNHEY and CDR2 SVGEGT come from the germline V gene. V shed 5 bases and J shed 5 bases, with 13 bases lying between them. The CDR3 has 13 residues. The CDR3: CASSVQAVNEQYF. In DNA form, the CDR3 reads TGTGCCAGCAGTGTTCAGGCCGTCAACGAGCAGTACTTC.

This clonotype was seen at least ten times. The chain carries TRBV4-3 and TRBJ2-5, with TRBD2 matching 8 bases. The ends lost 2 bases at V and 4 bases at J; junction bases unmatched: 3. This CDR3 has 14 residues. The V gene's germline CDR1 is LGHNA and CDR2 YSLEER. CDR3 region: CASSQIGLAETQYF. The CDR3 DNA reads TGCGCCAGCAGCCAAATAGGACTAGCAGAGACCCAGTACTTC.

In the case of this clonotype: One end of the junction is discordant with germline, which a read error may explain. The J gene is TRBJ2-7, the V gene TRBV6-2 or TRBV6-3; weak D call: TRBD2 (6 bases). Germline V gene lookup returns CDR1 MNHEY and CDR2 SVGEGT. This CDR3 contains 14 residues. The CDR3: CAGSYGGVLYEQYF. DNA for the CDR3: TGTGCCGGCAGTTACGGGGGAGTCCTTTACGAGCAGTACTTC.

This chain links TRBV6-2 or TRBV6-3 with TRBJ2-5; a possible D gene is TRBD1 (6 bases). Germline-derived CDR1 and CDR2 are MNHEY and SVGEGT. Trimming left V 5 bases short and J 0 bases short, with 16 bases between. The CDR3 covers 16 residues. The CDR3 is CASSQPPRTDQETQYF. CDR3 coding DNA: TGTGCCAGCAGTCAACCTCCAAGGACAGACCAAGAGACCCAGTACTTC.

Remarks on this clonotype: A read error may explain this, as a much larger clone is one base away. The J gene is TRBJ2-3, the V gene TRBV29-1, with D perhaps assigned TRBD1 or TRBD2 (8 bases each). The germline gives CDR1 SQVTM, CDR2 ANQGSEA. This CDR3 comprises 19 residues. The CDR3, as DNA: TGCAGCGTTGGACGTACAGGGGGAGCGGGGGCCGCGTACACAGATATGCAGTATTTT. This encodes CSVGRTGGAGAAYTDMQYF.

This sequence joins TRBV5-1 and TRBJ2-7, with D perhaps TRBD2 (5 bases). The CDR3 is 15 amino acids. Germline V CDR1 and CDR2: SGHRS, YFSETQ. V gave up 0 bases and J gave up 6 bases, with 16 bases separating them. CDR3 sequence: CASSLDGQRGCEQYF. CDR3 bases: TGCGCCAGCAGCTTGGATGGGCAGCGAGGGTGCGAGCAGTACTTC.

The chain links TRBV5-8 to TRBJ2-1; TRBD2 matches 11 bases. The V gene end was trimmed by 4 bases and the J gene end by 10 bases; junction bases not matched to a gene: 10. The CDR3 covers 15 residues. Germline V CDR1 and CDR2: SGHTS, YDEGEE. CDR3 region: CASSRGLADTYEQFF. The CDR3, as DNA: TGTGCCAGCAGCAGGGGACTAGCGGATACCTACGAGCAGTTCTTC. The full variable domain, its missing parts supplied by reference TRBV5-8 and TRBJ2-1, is EAGVTQSPTHLIKTRGQQATLRCSPISGHTSVYWYQQALGLGLQFLLWYDEGEERNRGNFPPRFSGRQFPNYSSELNVNALELEDSALYLCASSRGLADTYEQFFGPGTRLTVL.

In this sample, this clonotype turned up many times. For the CDR3, the DNA is TGCAGCGCCAATAATCGGCAAGAGACCCAGTACTTC. It is translated as CSANNRQETQYF. This chain links TRBV29-1 with TRBJ2-5, with unresolved D. Between the trimmed V and J ends, which lost 7 bases and 2 bases, there was a span of 11 bases. The CDR3 runs 12 residues. Per the germline V gene, CDR1 is SQVTM and CDR2 is ANQGSEA.

The chain combines TRBV5-6 with TRBJ1-2; D gene unclear. CDR3 length: 12 residues. The ends were cut back, 0 bases at V and 12 bases at J, with 12 bases in the middle. The V gene's germline CDR1 is SGHDT and CDR2 YYEEEE. This CDR3 is CASSLDPRGHTF. CDR3 DNA sequence: TGTGCCAGCAGCTTGGACCCCCGCGGCCACACCTTC.

This clonotype was counted between two and nine times. This chain connects TRBV7-2 to TRBJ1-6; TRBD1 might be the D (6 bases). Per germline, CDR1 SGHTA and CDR2 FQGNSA. The length of the CDR3 is 14 residues. The germline V and J ends were trimmed by 4 bases and 9 bases, with 13 bases remaining between them. CDR3: CASSSKTGGSPLHF. For the CDR3, the DNA is TGTGCCAGCAGCTCTAAGACAGGAGGTTCACCCCTCCACTTT.

V and J are TRBV28 and TRBJ2-5; tentative D call: TRBD2 (7 bases). Germline loops: CDR1 MDHEN, CDR2 SYDVKM. The V gene lost 2 bases and the J gene lost 11 bases, with 24 bases spanning the gap. This CDR3 has 16 amino acids. The DNA of the CDR3 is TGTGCCAGCAGTTTAGGGTCGGGGGCGAGGGAGGGTGAGCAGTACTTC. It encodes CASSLGSGAREGEQYF.

About this clonotype itself: A much larger clone lies one base from this, so it may be a read error. The rearrangement links TRBV5-1 to TRBJ1-5, with 9 nucleotides matching TRBD1. The CDR3 length is 16 residues. Trimming removed 4 bases from V and 1 base from J; junction bases left unmatched: 6. Germline V gene lookup returns CDR1 SGHRS and CDR2 YFSETQ. The CDR3 loop reads CASSPTGTGSNQPQHF. The CDR3 bases are TGCGCCAGCAGCCCGACCGGGACAGGGAGCAATCAGCCCCAGCATTTT.

The chain recombines TRBV11-2 with TRBJ2-5; tentative D call: TRBD2 (6 bases). V lost 3 bases and J lost 2, with 16 bases in between. The CDR3 has 16 residues. CDR1 and CDR2 (germline): SGHAT, FQNNGV. CDR3 loop: CASSLKGLAPQETQYF. The CDR3 DNA is TGTGCCAGCAGCTTGAAGGGACTTGCCCCACAAGAGACCCAGTACTTC.

The chain uses TRBV20-1 and TRBJ2-6; either TRBD1 or TRBD2 may fit D (5 bases each). The CDR3 runs 15 residues. Per germline, CDR1 DFQATT and CDR2 SNEGSKA (reference sequence). Deletions cut 6 bases from V and 0 bases from J, with 12 bases between. CDR3 coding DNA: TGCAGTGCCCGGGACCTGTGCTCTGGGGCCAACGTCCTGACTTTC. Translation: CSARDLCSGANVLTF.

The chain links TRBV18 to TRBJ2-7, with D perhaps TRBD1 (6 bases). CDR3 length equals 12 residues. Per germline, CDR1 KGHSH and CDR2 LQKENI. V gave up 4 bases and J gave up 6 bases, with 10 bases separating them. CDR3 region: CASSHRVGEQYF. CDR3 bases: TGTGCCAGCTCACACAGGGTAGGCGAGCAGTACTTC.

On this clonotype itself: A much larger clone differs from this one at a single base, so this may be a read error. The chain is built from TRBV4-3 and TRBJ2-1, with a weak D call TRBD2 (6 bases). The J call may be wrong; the DNA end is better matched by TRBJ2-7. This CDR3 has 15 residues. Germline V gene data show CDR1 as LGHNA and CDR2 as YSLEER. DNA of the CDR3: TGCGCCAGCAGCCTCTTAGCGGAAGGTTACAATGAGCAGTACTTC. This gives the protein CASSLLAEGYNEQYF.

V usage is TRBV5-8 and J usage is TRBJ1-4, with D maybe TRBD1 (5 bases). This CDR3 spans 13 amino acids. Germline-derived CDR1 and CDR2 are SGHTS and YDEGEE. Trimming left V 8 bases short and J 6 bases short, with 14 bases between. CDR3 sequence: CASTGGGDEKLFF. CDR3 bases: TGTGCCAGTACCGGAGGAGGGGATGAAAAACTGTTTTTT.

This clonotype was observed a few times. This chain uses TRBV12-3 or TRBV12-4 with TRBJ2-7, with D possibly TRBD2 on 5 matching bases. This CDR3 has 14 residues. Trimming pared 4 bases from V and 6 bases from J, leaving 16 bases between. CDR3 DNA sequence: TGTGCCAGCAGTTCGACTACCCTAGGCGGCGAGCAGTACTTC. It codes for CASSSTTLGGEQYF.